The 20 T cell receptor beta chains reported below all come from one sample, sequenced in a study of blood T cell repertoires in COVID-19. Profiled with immunoSEQ multiplex PCR; TCRdb holds only in-frame clones, not every one. Found here are some 43,000 clones, around 87% of them singletons; the top ten hold approximately 5.1%. The sample comprised peripheral blood. These receptors all come from a human donor in a cohort sampled during active COVID-19.

The V call is TRBV7-7, the J call TRBJ2-2, with 9 bases fitting TRBD2. The CDR3 contains 16 residues. V shed 5 bases, J shed 8 bases, and the junction held 12 bases outside the gene matches. In germline, CDR1 is SSHAT, CDR2 FNYEAQ (reference sequence). The CDR3: CASSPRGGTAAGELFF. In DNA form, the CDR3 reads TGTGCCAGCAGCCCGCGGGGGGGGACGGCTGCGGGGGAGCTGTTTTTT.

The sample holds one count of this clone. J is TRBJ2-4 and V is TRBV9; D is ambiguous. There are 16 residues in the CDR3. CDR1 is SGDLS and CDR2 is YYNGEE in the germline V gene. Trimming took off 0 bases at V and 0 bases at J, with 10 bases between the two ends. The CDR3 nucleotides are TGTGCCAGCAGCGTAGGAGGAGTTCTAGCCAAAAACATTCAGTACTTC. Its translation: CASSVGGVLAKNIQYF.

The rearrangement links TRBV6-2 or TRBV6-3 to TRBJ2-5; D remains unclear. Germline V gives CDR1 MNHEY, CDR2 SVGEGT. The CDR3 totals 11 residues. Trimming took off 6 bases at V and 2 bases at J, with 4 bases between the two ends. As DNA, the CDR3 is TGTGCCAGCAGCCTACAAGAGACCCAGTACTTC. Translation: CASSLQETQYF.

The chain recombines TRBV27 with TRBJ1-4, with 8 bases identical to TRBD1. Germline assignment: CDR1 MNHEY and CDR2 SMNVEV (reference sequence). The CDR3 extends over 18 amino acids. Trimming took 4 bases from V and 2 from J; bases not matched to a gene: 12. CDR3 DNA sequence: TGTGCCAGCAGTTCCAACCTCCGACAGGGGAGGACTAATGAAAAACTGTTTTTT. It yields the protein CASSSNLRQGRTNEKLFF.

V and J are TRBV7-9 and TRBJ1-1, with 7 bases lining up with TRBD1. CDR1 is SEHNR and CDR2 is FQNEAQ in the germline V gene (reference sequence). This CDR3 region has 15 residues. J was trimmed by 2 bases and V by 1 base; bases with no gene match: 4. The CDR3 region is CASSLVRGGNTEAFF. The CDR3 coding sequence is TGTGCCAGCAGCTTAGTTCGAGGGGGCAACACTGAAGCTTTCTTT.

The chain joins TRBV10-3 to TRBJ2-1, with a tentative D call TRBD1 (6 bases). CDR1 is ENHRY, CDR2 SYGVKD, per germline. This CDR3 contains 13 residues. Trimming cost V 2 bases and J 8 bases, with 10 bases left between them. Here the CDR3 reads CAISEGRGDEQFF. The CDR3 DNA reads as TGTGCCATCAGTGAGGGCAGGGGCGATGAGCAGTTCTTC.

The chain is built from TRBV28 and TRBJ2-1; D gene unclear. Germline values: CDR1 MDHEN, CDR2 SYDVKM. CDR3 size: 19 residues. V lost 2 bases and J lost 2, with 22 bases in between. The CDR3 is CASSLMVVGHTGAYNEQFF. As DNA, the CDR3 is TGTGCCAGCAGTTTAATGGTGGTCGGCCACACCGGAGCCTACAATGAGCAGTTCTTC.

This clone was observed a few times. This sequence joins TRBV2 and TRBJ2-7; D ambiguous. Germline V gene sequence: CDR1 SNHLY, CDR2 FYNNEI. The CDR3 contains 14 residues. V shed 7 bases and J shed 6 bases, with 19 bases lying between them. CDR3 sequence: CASMTASVVSEQYF. Written as DNA, the CDR3 is TGTGCCAGCATGACGGCTAGTGTGGTTTCCGAGCAGTACTTC.

The chain couples TRBV28 to TRBJ2-1; D gene unclear. The CDR3 is made up of 16 amino acids. Trimming shortened V by 6 bases and J by 4 bases, and 19 bases separated the two germline ends. Per the germline V gene, CDR1 is MDHEN and CDR2 is SYDVKM. The CDR3 spells CASSPPGSTGYNEQFF. The DNA of the CDR3 is TGTGCCAGCAGCCCACCCGGGTCGACGGGTTACAATGAGCAGTTCTTC.

This clone was recorded a few times. The J gene is TRBJ1-5, the V gene TRBV2, with 8 bases identical to TRBD1. In germline, CDR1 is SNHLY, CDR2 FYNNEI. J gave up 0 bases and V 8 bases, and 6 bases lay outside the gene matches. The CDR3 is 15 amino acids. CDR3 in amino acids: CASGRGLDSNQPQHF. CDR3 in DNA: TGTGCCAGCGGCAGGGGGCTAGATAGCAATCAGCCCCAGCATTTT.

This clone was observed a handful of times. The CDR3 sequence is CASSPDTSGRKKYF. DNA of the CDR3: TGTGCCAGCAGCCCTGATACTAGCGGGCGAAAGAAGTACTTC. The rearrangement uses TRBV5-4 and TRBJ2-7, with 9 positions matching TRBD2. The CDR3 has 14 residues. V was clipped by 4 bases and J by 11 bases; unmatched bases: 13. CDR1 is SGHNT, CDR2 YYREEE, per germline (reference sequence).

The chain has TRBV27 and TRBJ1-4; maybe TRBD1 (6 bases). Germline CDR1 and CDR2: MNHEY and SMNVEV (reference sequence). With 4 bases removed from V and 8 bases from J, the gap between germline ends came to 17 bases. The CDR3 sequence is 15 residues long. In DNA form, the CDR3 reads TGTGCCAGCAGTTCGCGGACAGCAGGGCGGGAAAAACTGTTTTTT. This sequence encodes CASSSRTAGREKLFF.

Only a few counts were recorded for this clone. The rearrangement links TRBV18 to TRBJ2-5; 8 bases are shared with TRBD2. Losses at the gene ends were 3 bases for V and 1 base for J; bases not matched to a gene: 4. The CDR3 length is 15 residues. The germline V gene encodes CDR1 KGHSH and CDR2 LQKENI. CDR3 residues: CASSPPTSGQETQYF. CDR3 nucleotides: TGTGCCAGCTCACCTCCCACTAGCGGCCAAGAGACCCAGTACTTC. The entire variable domain, with the rest obtained from reference TRBV18 and TRBJ2-5, is as follows: NAGVMQNPRHLVRRRGQEARLRCSPMKGHSHVYWYRQLPEEGLKFMVYLQKENIIDESGMPKERFSAEFPKEGPSILRIQQVVRGDSAAYFCASSPPTSGQETQYFGPGTRLLVL.

J is TRBJ2-7 and V is TRBV3-1 (or the pseudogene TRBV3-2), with TRBD2 identical over 9 bases. Germline V CDR1 and CDR2: LGHDT, YNNKEL (reference sequence). V lost 4 bases and J lost 2; bases outside the gene matches: 3. This CDR3 contains 14 residues. The CDR3 is CASSLSSGAYEQYF. The CDR3 DNA sequence: TGTGCCAGCAGCCTCTCTAGCGGGGCCTACGAGCAGTACTTC.

The chain links TRBV4-1 to TRBJ2-3; D might be TRBD1 (6 bases). Germline V lookup: CDR1 MGHRA, CDR2 YSYEKL. V was cut by 4 bases and J by 3 bases, with 17 bases left in between. There are 16 residues in the CDR3. The CDR3 is CASSRLNREGTDTQYF. CDR3 coding DNA: TGCGCCAGCAGCCGATTAAACAGGGAAGGAACAGATACGCAGTATTTT.

The rearrangement links TRBV7-9 to TRBJ2-5, with D perhaps TRBD1 (8 bases). The V end lost 3 bases, the J end lost 3 bases, and 26 bases lay between the germline ends. The germline CDR1 and CDR2 sequences are SEHNR and FQNEAQ (reference sequence). The CDR3 runs to 19 residues. DNA of the CDR3: TGTGCCAGCAGCTTCCCCTCCGGGTCACAGGGGGGGACCAAAGAGACCCAGTACTTC. Encoded protein: CASSFPSGSQGGTKETQYF. Full variable domain (rest looked up from reference TRBV7-9 and TRBJ2-5): DTGVSQNPRHKITKRGQNVTFRCDPISEHNRLYWYRQTLGQGPEFLTYFQNEAQLEKSRLLSDRFSAERPKGSFSTLEIQRTEQGDSAMYLCASSFPSGSQGGTKETQYFGPGTRLLVL.

V is TRBV30 and J is TRBJ2-6; TRBD1 aligns across 9 bases. The CDR3 length is 15 residues. V shed 2 bases, J shed 2 bases, and the junction held 1 base outside the gene matches. The V gene's germline CDR1 is GTSNPN and CDR2 SVGIG (reference sequence). The CDR3 nucleotides read TGTGCCTGGAGTAGACAGGGGGCTGGGGCCAACGTCCTGACTTTC. This encodes CAWSRQGAGANVLTF.

The chain is built from TRBV11-2 and TRBJ2-1, with TRBD2 as a possible D gene (6 bases). Trimming left V 2 bases short and J 6 bases short, with 14 bases between. Germline V gene lookup returns CDR1 SGHAT and CDR2 FQNNGV. The CDR3 loop spans 15 amino acids. This CDR3 is CASSLMTSAVNEQFF. The DNA of the CDR3 is TGTGCCAGCAGCTTAATGACTAGTGCGGTCAATGAGCAGTTCTTC.

The V gene is TRBV28, the J gene TRBJ2-5, with D possibly matching TRBD2 (6 bases). Per germline, CDR1 MDHEN and CDR2 SYDVKM. This CDR3 contains 14 residues. The ends were cut back, 2 bases at V and 2 bases at J, with 9 bases in the middle. The CDR3 DNA follows: TGTGCCAGCAGTTTACTCCGGGGGCAAGAGACCCAGTACTTC. It translates to CASSLLRGQETQYF.

Only one count was recorded for this clone. The J gene is TRBJ2-5, the V gene TRBV7-9, with a tentative D call TRBD2 (6 bases). The CDR3 sequence is 15 residues long. V was cut by 5 bases and J by 1 base, with 14 bases left in between. Germline V gives CDR1 SEHNR, CDR2 FQNEAQ (reference sequence). The CDR3 nucleotides read TGTGCCAGCAGCCGCGGACTAACGGCCCAAGAGACCCAGTACTTC. As protein: CASSRGLTAQETQYF.